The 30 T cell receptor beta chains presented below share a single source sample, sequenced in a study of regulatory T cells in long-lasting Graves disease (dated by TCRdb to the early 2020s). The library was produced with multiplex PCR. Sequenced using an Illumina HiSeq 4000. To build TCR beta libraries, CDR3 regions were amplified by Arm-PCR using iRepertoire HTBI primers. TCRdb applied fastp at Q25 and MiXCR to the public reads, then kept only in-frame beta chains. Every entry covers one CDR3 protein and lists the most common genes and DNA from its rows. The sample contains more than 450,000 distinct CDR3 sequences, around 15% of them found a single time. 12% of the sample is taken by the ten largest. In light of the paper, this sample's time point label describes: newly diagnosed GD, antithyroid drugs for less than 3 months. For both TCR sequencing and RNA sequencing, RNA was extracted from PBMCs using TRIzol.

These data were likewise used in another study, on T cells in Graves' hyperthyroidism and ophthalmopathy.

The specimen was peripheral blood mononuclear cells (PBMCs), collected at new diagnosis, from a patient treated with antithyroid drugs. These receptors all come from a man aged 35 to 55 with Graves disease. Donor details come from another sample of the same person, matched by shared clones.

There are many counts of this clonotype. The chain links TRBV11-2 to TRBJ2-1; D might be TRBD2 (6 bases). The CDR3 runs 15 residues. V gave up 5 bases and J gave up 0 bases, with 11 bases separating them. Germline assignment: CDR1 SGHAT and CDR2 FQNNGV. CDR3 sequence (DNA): TGTGCCAGCAGCCAAACCGGGAGCTCCTACAATGAGCAGTTCTTC. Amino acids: CASSQTGSSYNEQFF.

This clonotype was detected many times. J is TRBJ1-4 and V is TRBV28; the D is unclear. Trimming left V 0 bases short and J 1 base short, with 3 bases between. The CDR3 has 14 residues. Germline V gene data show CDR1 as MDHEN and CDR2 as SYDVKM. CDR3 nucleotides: TGTGCCAGCAGTTTATGGGAAACTAATGAAAAACTGTTTTTT. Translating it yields CASSLWETNEKLFF.

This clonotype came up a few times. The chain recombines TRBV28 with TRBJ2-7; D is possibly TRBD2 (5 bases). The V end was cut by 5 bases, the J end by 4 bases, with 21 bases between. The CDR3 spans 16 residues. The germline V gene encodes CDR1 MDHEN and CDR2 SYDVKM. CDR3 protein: CASSVPWGAEAYEQYF. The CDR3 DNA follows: TGTGCCAGCAGTGTTCCCTGGGGAGCGGAGGCGTACGAGCAGTACTTC.

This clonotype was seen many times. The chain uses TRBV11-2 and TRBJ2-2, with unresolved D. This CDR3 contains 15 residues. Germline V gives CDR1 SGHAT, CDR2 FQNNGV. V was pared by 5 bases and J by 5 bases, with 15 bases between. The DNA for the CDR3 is TGTGCCAGCAGCGCCCTTAGGGCTAGAACCGGGGAGCTGTTTTTT. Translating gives CASSALRARTGELFF. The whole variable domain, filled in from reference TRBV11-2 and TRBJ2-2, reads EAGVAQSPRYKIIEKRQSVAFWCNPISGHATLYWYQQILGQGPKLLIQFQNNGVVDDSQLPKDRFSAERLKGVDSTLKIQPAKLEDSAVYLCASSALRARTGELFFGEGSRLTVL.

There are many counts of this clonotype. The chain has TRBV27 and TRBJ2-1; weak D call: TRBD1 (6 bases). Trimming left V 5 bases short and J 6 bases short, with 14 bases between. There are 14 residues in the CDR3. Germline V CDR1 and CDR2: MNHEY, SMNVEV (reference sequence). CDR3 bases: TGTGCCAGCAGTGCGACACAAGGGGGCAATGAGCAGTTCTTC. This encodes CASSATQGGNEQFF.

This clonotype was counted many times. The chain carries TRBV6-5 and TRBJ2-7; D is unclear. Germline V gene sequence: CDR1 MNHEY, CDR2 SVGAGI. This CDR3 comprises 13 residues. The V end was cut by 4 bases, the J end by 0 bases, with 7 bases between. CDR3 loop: CASSSIASYEQYF. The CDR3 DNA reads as TGTGCCAGCAGTTCGATTGCCTCCTACGAGCAGTACTTC.

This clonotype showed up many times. CDR3 in DNA: TGTGCCAGCAGTTCTGGGAGGGGAACCGCGAACACCGGGGAGCTGTTTTTT. Translated: CASSSGRGTANTGELFF. The chain combines TRBV6-5 with TRBJ2-2; 7 nucleotides align to TRBD2. Germline CDR1 MNHEY, CDR2 SVGAGI. The CDR3 covers 17 residues. J was trimmed by 0 bases and V by 4 bases; bases with no gene match: 8.

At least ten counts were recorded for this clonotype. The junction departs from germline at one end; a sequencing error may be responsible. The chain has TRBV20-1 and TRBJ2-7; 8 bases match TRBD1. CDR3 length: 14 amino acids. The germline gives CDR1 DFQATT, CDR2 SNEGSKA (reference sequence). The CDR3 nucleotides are TGCAGTGCTCGAGACAGGGGCGAGACCTACGAGCAGTACTTC. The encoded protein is CSARDRGETYEQYF.

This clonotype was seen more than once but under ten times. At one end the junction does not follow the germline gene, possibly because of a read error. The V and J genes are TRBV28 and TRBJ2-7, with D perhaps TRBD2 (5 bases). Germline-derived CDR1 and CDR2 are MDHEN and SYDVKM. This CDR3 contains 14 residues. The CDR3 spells CASSSAGSSYGQYF. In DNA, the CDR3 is TGTGCCAGCAGCTCCGCGGGTAGCAGCTACGGGCAGTACTTC.

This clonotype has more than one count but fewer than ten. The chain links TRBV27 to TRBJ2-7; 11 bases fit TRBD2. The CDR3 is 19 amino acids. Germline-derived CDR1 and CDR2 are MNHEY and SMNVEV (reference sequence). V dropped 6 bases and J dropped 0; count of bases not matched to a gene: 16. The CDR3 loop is CASRSVLAGASGSSYEQYF. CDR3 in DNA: TGTGCCAGCAGGTCCGTACTAGCGGGGGCCTCGGGAAGCTCCTACGAGCAGTACTTC.

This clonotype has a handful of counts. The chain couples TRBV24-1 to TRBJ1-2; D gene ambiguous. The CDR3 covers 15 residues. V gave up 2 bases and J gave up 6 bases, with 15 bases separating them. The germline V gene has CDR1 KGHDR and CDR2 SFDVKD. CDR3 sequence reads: CATSDSPMGRDGYTF. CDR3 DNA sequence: TGTGCCACCAGTGATTCCCCTATGGGGAGGGATGGCTACACCTTC.

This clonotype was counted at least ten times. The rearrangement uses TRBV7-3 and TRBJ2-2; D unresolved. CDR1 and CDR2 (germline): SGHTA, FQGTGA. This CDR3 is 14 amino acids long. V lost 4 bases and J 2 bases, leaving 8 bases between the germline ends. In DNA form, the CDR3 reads TGTGCCAGCAGCTACGAAGCAAACACCGGGGAGCTGTTTTTT. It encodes CASSYEANTGELFF.

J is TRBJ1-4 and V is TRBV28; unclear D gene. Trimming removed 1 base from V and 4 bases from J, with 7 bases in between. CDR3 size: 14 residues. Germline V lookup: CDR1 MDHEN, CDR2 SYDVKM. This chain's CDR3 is CASSLLTGNEKLFF. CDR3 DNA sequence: TGTGCCAGCAGTTTATTGACCGGTAATGAAAAACTGTTTTTT.

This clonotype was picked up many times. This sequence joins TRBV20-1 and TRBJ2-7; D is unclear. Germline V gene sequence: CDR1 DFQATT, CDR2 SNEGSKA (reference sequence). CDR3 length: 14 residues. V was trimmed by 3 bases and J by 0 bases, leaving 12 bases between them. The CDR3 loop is CSARTPPGSYEQYF. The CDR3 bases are TGCAGTGCTAGGACCCCGCCGGGCTCCTACGAGCAGTACTTC.

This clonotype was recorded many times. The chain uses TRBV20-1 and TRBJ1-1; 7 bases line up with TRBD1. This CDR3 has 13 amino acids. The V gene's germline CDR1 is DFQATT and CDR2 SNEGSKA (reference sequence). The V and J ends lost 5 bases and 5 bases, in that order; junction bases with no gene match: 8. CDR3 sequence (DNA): TGCAGTGCTTCTATGACAGGGAGGACTGAAGCTTTCTTT. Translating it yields CSASMTGRTEAFF.

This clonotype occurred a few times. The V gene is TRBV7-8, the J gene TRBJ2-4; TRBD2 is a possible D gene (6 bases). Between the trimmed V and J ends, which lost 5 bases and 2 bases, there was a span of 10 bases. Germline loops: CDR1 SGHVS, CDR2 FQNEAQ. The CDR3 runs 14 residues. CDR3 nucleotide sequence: TGTGCCAGCAGCCCCGGGGGTTCCAAAAACATTCAGTACTTC. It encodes CASSPGGSKNIQYF.

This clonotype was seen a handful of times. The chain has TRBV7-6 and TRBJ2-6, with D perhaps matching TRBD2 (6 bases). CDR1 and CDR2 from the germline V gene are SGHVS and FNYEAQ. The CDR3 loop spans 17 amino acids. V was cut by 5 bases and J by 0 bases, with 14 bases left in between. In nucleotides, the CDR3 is TGTGCCAGCAGCGCGGGGTACGGGAGCTCTGGGGCCAACGTCCTGACTTTC. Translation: CASSAGYGSSGANVLTF.

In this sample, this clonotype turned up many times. DNA for the CDR3: TGTGCCAGCAGTTTATGGCGGGACGGCTCCTACAATGAGCAGTTCTTC. It is translated as CASSLWRDGSYNEQFF. V and J are TRBV28 and TRBJ2-1; TRBD2 is a possible D gene (6 bases). This CDR3 is built from 16 residues. Per germline, CDR1 MDHEN and CDR2 SYDVKM. V lost 0 bases and J 0 bases, leaving 9 bases between the germline ends.

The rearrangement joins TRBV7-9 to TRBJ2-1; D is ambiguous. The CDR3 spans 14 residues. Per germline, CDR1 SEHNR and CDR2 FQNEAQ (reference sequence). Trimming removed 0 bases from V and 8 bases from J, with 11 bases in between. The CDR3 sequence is CASSLAGVSYEQFF. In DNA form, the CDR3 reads TGTGCCAGCAGCTTAGCTGGCGTTTCCTATGAGCAGTTCTTC.

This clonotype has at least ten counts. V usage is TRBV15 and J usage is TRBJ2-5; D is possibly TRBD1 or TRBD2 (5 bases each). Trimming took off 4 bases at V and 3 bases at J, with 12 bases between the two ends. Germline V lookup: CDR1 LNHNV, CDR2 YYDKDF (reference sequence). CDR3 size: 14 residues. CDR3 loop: CATSTRDLKETQYF. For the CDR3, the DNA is TGTGCCACCAGCACCCGGGACCTAAAAGAGACCCAGTACTTC.

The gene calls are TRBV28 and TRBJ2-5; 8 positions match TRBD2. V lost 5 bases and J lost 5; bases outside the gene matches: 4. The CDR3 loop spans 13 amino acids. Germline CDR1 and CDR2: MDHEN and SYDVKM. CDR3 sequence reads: CASSVPGGETQYF. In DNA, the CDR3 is TGTGCCAGCAGTGTGCCGGGGGGGGAGACCCAGTACTTC.

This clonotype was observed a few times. The CDR3 DNA reads as TGTGCCAGTAGTAGAAGGGAGCGGCCTATCGGGAATGAGCAGTTCTTC. Translated: CASSRRERPIGNEQFF. The chain recombines TRBV19 with TRBJ2-1; maybe TRBD2 (5 bases). The length of the CDR3 is 16 residues. The V end lost 4 bases, the J end lost 7 bases, and 20 bases lay between the germline ends. Germline V lookup: CDR1 LNHDA, CDR2 SQIVND (reference sequence).

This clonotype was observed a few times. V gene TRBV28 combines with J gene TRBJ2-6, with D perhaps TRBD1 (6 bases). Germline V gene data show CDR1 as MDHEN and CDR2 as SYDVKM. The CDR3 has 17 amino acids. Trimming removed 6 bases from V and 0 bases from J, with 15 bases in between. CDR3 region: CASRPGHVISGANVLTF. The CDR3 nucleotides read TGTGCCAGCAGGCCGGGACACGTAATCTCTGGGGCCAACGTCCTGACTTTC.

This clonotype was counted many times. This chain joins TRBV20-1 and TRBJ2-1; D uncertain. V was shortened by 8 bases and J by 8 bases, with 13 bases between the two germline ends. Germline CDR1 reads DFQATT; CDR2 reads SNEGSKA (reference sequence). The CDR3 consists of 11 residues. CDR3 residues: CSPTPGDEQFF. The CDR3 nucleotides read TGCAGTCCTACCCCTGGCGATGAGCAGTTCTTC.

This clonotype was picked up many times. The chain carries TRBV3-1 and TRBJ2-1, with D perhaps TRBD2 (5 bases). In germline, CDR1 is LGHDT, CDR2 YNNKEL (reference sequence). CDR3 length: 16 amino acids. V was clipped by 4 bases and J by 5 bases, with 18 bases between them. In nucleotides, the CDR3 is TGTGCCAGCAGCCCCCTAATGGGGAGCTTCAACAATGAGCAGTTCTTC. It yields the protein CASSPLMGSFNNEQFF.

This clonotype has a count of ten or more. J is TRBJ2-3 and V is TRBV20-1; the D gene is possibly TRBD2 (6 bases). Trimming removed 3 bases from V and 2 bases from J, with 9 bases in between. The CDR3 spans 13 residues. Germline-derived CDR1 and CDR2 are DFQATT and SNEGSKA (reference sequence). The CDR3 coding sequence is TGCAGTGCTAGGGGGACTTTCACAGATACGCAGTATTTT. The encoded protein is CSARGTFTDTQYF.

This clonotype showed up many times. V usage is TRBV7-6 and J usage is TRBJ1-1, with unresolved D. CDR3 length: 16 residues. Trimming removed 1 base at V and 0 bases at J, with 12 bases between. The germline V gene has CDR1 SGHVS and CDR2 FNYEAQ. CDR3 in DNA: TGTGCCAGCAGCTTAGGGAGTGGGGAGGTGAACACTGAAGCTTTCTTT. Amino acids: CASSLGSGEVNTEAFF.

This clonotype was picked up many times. The CDR3 nucleotides are TGTGCCAGCAAAACTAGCGGAAGCACAGATACGCAGTATTTT. Translating gives CASKTSGSTDTQYF. This chain joins TRBV2 and TRBJ2-3, with 8 bases fitting TRBD2. Germline CDR1 and CDR2: SNHLY and FYNNEI. The length of the CDR3 is 14 residues. Unmatched junction bases numbered 3, after V lost 7 bases and J lost 0 bases.

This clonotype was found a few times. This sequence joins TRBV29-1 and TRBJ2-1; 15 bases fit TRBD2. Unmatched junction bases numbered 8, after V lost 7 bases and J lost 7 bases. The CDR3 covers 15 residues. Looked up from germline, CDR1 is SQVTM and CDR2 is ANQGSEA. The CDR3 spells CSARPGTSGRNEQFF. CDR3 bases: TGCAGCGCCCGTCCGGGGACTAGCGGGAGGAATGAGCAGTTCTTC.

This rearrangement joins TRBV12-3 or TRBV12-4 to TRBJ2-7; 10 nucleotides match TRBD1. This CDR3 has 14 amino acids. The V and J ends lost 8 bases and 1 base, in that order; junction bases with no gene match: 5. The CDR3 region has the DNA TGTGCCAGCGCCCGGGACAGGGGTTCCTACGAGCAGTACTTC. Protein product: CASARDRGSYEQYF.